Listed here are 26 T cell receptor beta chains from one sample, sequenced in a study of blood T cell repertoires in COVID-19 (dated by TCRdb to about 2020). The library was obtained by the immunoSEQ multiplex PCR assay. TCRdb mirrors the immuneACCESS table, restricted to in-frame sequences. Some clones are absent from its copies; in checked studies, under half trace to an unresolved V gene, and the reason for the others is unknown. Present in this sample are almost 400,000 clones, 70% to 90% of which were seen just once. The ten largest clonotypes hold approximately 2.5% of the sample. The sequenced sample was peripheral blood. These receptors originate from a woman aged 55 to 70 with COVID-19, enrolled during active disease.

The chain recombines TRBV5-4 with TRBJ2-3; 7 bases align to TRBD2. Germline V CDR1 and CDR2: SGHNT, YYREEE (reference sequence). Germline trimming cut 0 bases from V and 0 bases from J; bases unmatched to any gene: 4. The CDR3 runs to 16 residues. In DNA form, the CDR3 reads TGTGCCAGCAGCTTGGAAGCGGGGCGTAGCACAGATACGCAGTATTTT. This sequence encodes CASSLEAGRSTDTQYF.

V gene TRBV19 combines with J gene TRBJ1-5, with 7 bases that match TRBD1. Trimming removed 4 bases from V and 5 bases from J; junction bases left unmatched: 5. Germline V lookup: CDR1 LNHDA, CDR2 SQIVND (reference sequence). The length of the CDR3 is 14 residues. CDR3 nucleotides: TGTGCCAGTAGTAGACAGGGCTGGGATCAGCCCCAGCATTTT. Amino acid sequence: CASSRQGWDQPQHF. The complete variable domain, with remaining parts taken from reference TRBV19 and TRBJ1-5, reads DGGITQSPKYLFRKEGQNVTLSCEQNLNHDAMYWYRQDPGQGLRLIYYSQIVNDFQKGDIAEGYSVSREKKESFPLTVTSAQKNPTAFYLCASSRQGWDQPQHFGDGTRLSIL.

The chain uses TRBV6-6 and TRBJ2-1; D might be TRBD2 (6 bases). Germline V gene sequence: CDR1 MNHNY, CDR2 SVGAGI (reference sequence). The CDR3 sequence is 12 residues long. Trimming removed 4 bases from V and 9 bases from J, with 10 bases in between. CDR3 in amino acids: CASSSGLGEQFF. The CDR3 DNA reads TGTGCCAGCAGTTCGGGACTTGGTGAGCAGTTCTTC.

The V gene is TRBV19, the J gene TRBJ1-5; 7 positions match TRBD1. Germline V lookup: CDR1 LNHDA, CDR2 SQIVND (reference sequence). V was pared by 7 bases and J by 11 bases, with 14 bases of the junction left unmatched. This CDR3 spans 14 amino acids. The DNA of the CDR3 is TGTGCCAGTACTACCTCAAGGGGGCACGGAGCCCAGCATTTT. Residues: CASTTSRGHGAQHF.

CDR3 nucleotides: TGTGCCAGCAGCTTAACGTTCAGAGAGACCCAGTACTTC. This gives the protein CASSLTFRETQYF. V usage is TRBV7-3 and J usage is TRBJ2-5; D is unresolved. This CDR3 region has 13 residues. V gave up 0 bases and J gave up 4 bases, with 6 bases separating them. Germline V gives CDR1 SGHTA, CDR2 FQGTGA.

The genes are TRBV11-1 and TRBJ2-7, with a tentative D call TRBD2 (5 bases). This CDR3 region has 13 residues. Deletions cut 2 bases from V and 2 bases from J, with 7 bases between. Per germline, CDR1 SGHAT and CDR2 FQDESV (reference sequence). The chain's CDR3 is CASSLLATYEQYF. The CDR3 DNA is TGTGCCAGCAGCTTACTAGCTACCTACGAGCAGTACTTC.

This chain uses TRBV15 with TRBJ2-5; D ambiguous. This CDR3 spans 15 amino acids. The germline CDR1 and CDR2 sequences are LNHNV and YYDKDF (reference sequence). Trimming took 0 bases from V and 4 from J, leaving 12 bases between them. The CDR3 loop reads CATSREILAPETQYF. DNA for the CDR3: TGTGCCACCAGCAGAGAGATATTGGCTCCAGAGACCCAGTACTTC.

The gene calls are TRBV11-1 and TRBJ2-3; D is uncertain. The germline CDR1 and CDR2 sequences are SGHAT and FQDESV (reference sequence). The V and J ends lost 5 bases and 0 bases respectively, with 9 bases between them. The length of the CDR3 is 14 residues. The CDR3 nucleotides read TGTGCCAGCAGCCTAATCCGGAGCACAGATACGCAGTATTTT. Its protein product is CASSLIRSTDTQYF.

The chain couples TRBV7-2 to TRBJ1-2; 7 positions match TRBD1. CDR1 and CDR2 (germline): SGHTA, FQGNSA. The CDR3 is 13 residues long. With V trimmed by 5 bases and J by 8 bases, 8 bases remained unmatched. The CDR3 spells CASSVTTGVGYTF. The CDR3 nucleotides are TGTGCCAGCAGCGTAACAACAGGGGTCGGCTACACCTTC.

The chain is built from TRBV2 and TRBJ1-2, with TRBD1 matching over 7 bases. CDR3 length: 14 amino acids. The V gene's germline CDR1 is SNHLY and CDR2 FYNNEI. V trimming: 6 bases; J trimming: 1 base; junction bases outside the gene matches: 5. CDR3 sequence reads: CASRYRGNNYGYTF. The CDR3 DNA sequence: TGTGCCAGCAGATACAGGGGAAATAACTATGGCTACACCTTC.

This chain links TRBV6-6 with TRBJ1-1; D remains unclear. Germline V lookup: CDR1 MNHNY, CDR2 SVGAGI (reference sequence). The CDR3 runs 11 residues. Trimming took 2 bases from V and 10 from J, leaving 8 bases between them. CDR3 nucleotides: TGTGCCAGCAGTTACCGCAGTTCAGCTTTCTTT. Translation gives CASSYRSSAFF.

This chain uses TRBV14 with TRBJ2-1, with TRBD2 as a possible D gene (6 bases). V lost 4 bases and J lost 15, with 22 bases in between. The CDR3 sequence is 14 residues long. CDR1 is SGHDN, CDR2 FVKESK, per germline. In nucleotides, the CDR3 is TGTGCCAGCAGCCTCCTCGGTGGGGGGACGAGCGTGTTCTTC. It codes for CASSLLGGGTSVFF.

The rearrangement links TRBV5-4 to TRBJ1-2, with TRBD1 identical over 7 bases. Unmatched junction bases numbered 8, after V lost 4 bases and J lost 8 bases. Per the germline V gene, CDR1 is SGHNT and CDR2 is YYREEE (reference sequence). The CDR3 spans 13 residues. The CDR3 sequence is CASSRDSGYGYTF. CDR3 coding DNA: TGTGCCAGCAGCCGGGACAGCGGATACGGCTACACCTTC.

V usage is TRBV5-4 and J usage is TRBJ1-4; no reliable D call. The CDR3 length is 14 residues. The germline V and J ends were trimmed by 3 bases and 6 bases, with 12 bases remaining between them. Germline CDR1 is SGHNT and CDR2 is YYREEE (reference sequence). This CDR3 is CASSSGYTDEKLFF. Here the CDR3 DNA reads TGTGCCAGCAGCTCGGGGTACACGGATGAAAAACTGTTTTTT.

The chain combines TRBV6-5 with TRBJ2-7; D is undetermined. This CDR3 is 13 amino acids long. Trimming took off 3 bases at V and 1 base at J, with 7 bases between the two ends. Germline values: CDR1 MNHEY, CDR2 SVGAGI. DNA of the CDR3: TGTGCCAGCAGTTATACCCAGTCCTACGAGCAGTACTTC. The encoded protein is CASSYTQSYEQYF.

The rearrangement links TRBV12-5 to TRBJ2-3, with TRBD2 identical over 9 bases. This CDR3 has 15 residues. The V gene's germline CDR1 is LGHNT and CDR2 FRNRAP. With V trimmed by 2 bases and J by 10 bases, 10 bases remained unmatched. This CDR3 is CASGLLSGGASSQYF. For the CDR3, the DNA is TGTGCTAGTGGTTTGCTTAGCGGGGGTGCGTCCTCGCAGTATTTT. The full variable domain, in which reference TRBV12-5 and TRBJ2-3 provide the parts outside the CDR3, is DARVTQTPRHKVTEMGQEVTMRCQPILGHNTVFWYRQTMMQGLELLAYFRNRAPLDDSGMPKDRFSAEMPDATLATLKIQPSEPRDSAVYFCASGLLSGGASSQYFGPGTRLTVL.

V is TRBV18 and J is TRBJ2-7, with 9 bases fitting TRBD1. V lost 4 bases to trimming and J lost 1 base; unmatched junction nucleotides: 14. This CDR3 region has 18 residues. Germline CDR1 KGHSH, CDR2 LQKENI. CDR3 DNA: TGTGCCAGCTCACTCGAGGACAGGGGCTATGCCTTATCCTACGAGCAGTACTTC. This encodes CASSLEDRGYALSYEQYF. Combining the CDR3 with reference TRBV18 and TRBJ2-7 gives the whole variable domain NAGVMQNPRHLVRRRGQEARLRCSPMKGHSHVYWYRQLPEEGLKFMVYLQKENIIDESGMPKERFSAEFPKEGPSILRIQQVVRGDSAAYFCASSLEDRGYALSYEQYFGPGTRLTVT.

This clone was counted once. This sequence joins TRBV4-1 and TRBJ1-2; maybe TRBD1 (6 bases). The CDR3 loop spans 14 amino acids. V was cut by 2 bases and J by 4 bases, with 11 bases left in between. From germline, CDR1 is MGHRA and CDR2 YSYEKL. CDR3 region: CASSQRTEIYGYTF. The CDR3 DNA reads as TGCGCCAGCAGCCAAAGGACAGAGATCTATGGCTACACCTTC.

The chain has TRBV7-9 and TRBJ1-5; D gene ambiguous. From germline, CDR1 is SEHNR and CDR2 FQNEAQ (reference sequence). This CDR3 is built from 15 residues. Deletions cut 1 base from V and 0 bases from J, with 7 bases between. The DNA for the CDR3 is TGTGCCAGCAGCTTAGGAGATTATAGCAATCAGCCCCAGCATTTT. The encoded protein is CASSLGDYSNQPQHF.

For this clone: Different DNA sequences within this sample yield the same CDR3. The chain recombines TRBV3-1 (or the pseudogene TRBV3-2) with TRBJ1-5; D gene uncertain. Trimming took 1 base from V and 0 from J, leaving 7 bases between them. The CDR3 has 15 amino acids. CDR1 and CDR2 from the germline V gene are LGHDT and YNNKEL (reference sequence). The CDR3 bases are TGTGCCAGCAGCCAAGGGCAGAATAGCAATCAGCCCCAGCATTTT. Translation: CASSQGQNSNQPQHF.

This clone was seen a handful of times. One end of the junction does not line up with germline, which may come from a read error. This chain links TRBV7-9 with TRBJ1-1, with 7 bases aligning to TRBD1. CDR3 length: 15 residues. The germline V gene encodes CDR1 SEHNR and CDR2 FQNEAQ (reference sequence). The CDR3 DNA reads as TGTGCCAGCAGCCTAGCGACAGGGCGGAACACTGAAGCTTTCTTT. This translates into CASSLATGRNTEAFF.

The CDR3 reads CASSIRTGENYGYTF. CDR3 nucleotide sequence: TGTGCCAGTAGTATCAGGACAGGGGAGAACTATGGCTACACCTTC. V is TRBV19 and J is TRBJ1-2, with 9 nucleotides matching TRBD1. The CDR3 is made up of 15 amino acids. Trimming at V came to 3 bases and at J to 2 bases, leaving 4 bases not matched to a gene. CDR1 is LNHDA and CDR2 is SQIVND in the germline V gene (reference sequence). The variable domain in full, completed from reference TRBV19 and TRBJ1-2, reads DGGITQSPKYLFRKEGQNVTLSCEQNLNHDAMYWYRQDPGQGLRLIYYSQIVNDFQKGDIAEGYSVSREKKESFPLTVTSAQKNPTAFYLCASSIRTGENYGYTFGSGTRLTVV.

The rearrangement uses TRBV3-1 (or the pseudogene TRBV3-2) and TRBJ1-2; the D gene is possibly TRBD1 (6 bases). Germline CDR1 reads LGHDT; CDR2 reads YNNKEL (reference sequence). CDR3 size: 13 residues. V lost 4 bases, J lost 1 base, and 7 bases lay in between. In DNA, the CDR3 is TGTGCCAGCAGCCGGGACAATAACTATGGCTACACCTTC. Encoded protein: CASSRDNNYGYTF.

This chain uses TRBV27 with TRBJ1-4; D not resolved. V shed 1 base and J shed 0 bases, with 6 bases lying between them. The CDR3 is made up of 15 amino acids. Germline CDR1 MNHEY, CDR2 SMNVEV (reference sequence). CDR3 DNA: TGTGCCAGCAGTTTATTGGGAGCAACTAATGAAAAACTGTTTTTT. It codes for CASSLLGATNEKLFF. Using reference TRBV27 and TRBJ1-4 for the parts outside the CDR3, the full variable domain is EAQVTQNPRYLITVTGKKLTVTCSQNMNHEYMSWYRQDPGLGLRQIYYSMNVEVTDKGDVPEGYKVSRKEKRNFPLILESPSPNQTSLYFCASSLLGATNEKLFFGSGTQLSVL.

The chain carries TRBV6-5 and TRBJ1-2; D is undetermined. Trimming took 6 bases from V and 8 from J, leaving 16 bases between them. The CDR3 is 13 residues long. Germline CDR1 MNHEY, CDR2 SVGAGI. CDR3 nucleotides: TGTGCCAGCAGCATGAGAGGGCTTCGAGGCTACACCTTC. It translates to CASSMRGLRGYTF.

This chain links TRBV2 with TRBJ1-1, with 11 bases fitting TRBD1. The ends lost 5 bases at V and 0 bases at J; junction bases unmatched: 8. The germline CDR1 and CDR2 sequences are SNHLY and FYNNEI. The CDR3 runs 17 residues. The CDR3 nucleotides are TGTGCCAGCAGTTACCCGGGACAGGGGGTTATGAACACTGAAGCTTTCTTT. Translation gives CASSYPGQGVMNTEAFF.